This record covers a single TCR beta chain. It lacks a known antigen. The data belong to a study of monozygotic twins with inflammatory bowel disease (dated by TCRdb to between 2019 and 2020). Background on the whole study: The complete study included roughly 30 monozygotic twin pairs: 19 IBD-discordant Danish pairs and nine German pairs, of which four were IBD-concordant and five were IBD-discordant. Disease-associated traits were sought mainly through comparisons between IBD patients and their genetically identical healthy co-twins within discordant pairs. Each individual had, on average, about 151 000 unique TCRalpha sequences and 181 000 unique TCRbeta sequences available for analysis. Paper-wide results and their limitations: The results gave no support for a single strong signal or clonotype linked to IBD. Distinction between different T cell subtypes could not be achieved in the analysis. Background noise and inter-individual variability may have been introduced into the repertoires by the differing immunosuppressive treatments among patients. A decrease in TCRbeta repertoire diversity, as measured by inverse Simpson index, was observed in IBD patients compared with their healthy co-twins. Repertoire similarity did not differ between concordant and discordant twins, possibly due to limited statistical power. Compared with healthy twins, IBD patients shared fewer clonotypes with other individuals, and the difference was most pronounced in patients with signs of disease activity.

Library generation was performed with 5' RACE. For each TCR library, 3,500 to 4,500 ng of total RNA was used. For each sample, cDNA synthesis was carried out in eight separate reactions using SMARTScribe reverse transcriptase. During cDNA synthesis, template switching introduced unique molecular identifiers that contained a 6-nucleotide sample barcode. Amplification of TCRalpha and TCRbeta cDNA involved two nested PCRs of around 16 and 10 cycles, and each PCR was followed by bead purification. Before amplification, the cDNA was treated with uracil DNA-glycosylase and purified using the QIAquick PCR purification kit. In the second PCR, Illumina TruSeq-compatible adapters and sample-specific barcodes were added. TapeStation and Qubit were used to check library quality and concentration, and roughly 4.9 ng of each library was pooled. Sequencing of the pooled libraries was done on an Illumina HiSeq2500 single-index Rapid Run using custom sequencing primers and 2 x 100 bp reads. The paper's data handling went like this. MiGEC version 1.2.6 was used for UMI-based consensus assembly, which corrected PCR and sequencing errors. MiXCR version 2.1.1 was used to carry out V(D)J alignment, clonotype assembly and CDR3 extraction. To normalise gene usage, clonotype sharing and MAIT/NKT TCR abundance, the top 1000, 10 000 and 20 000 clonotypes in each sample were analysed. Diversity was computed as the inverse Simpson index with the vegan R package after downsampling to 27 000 UMIs. Paired Mann-Whitney U tests were applied to discordant twin pairs, with Benjamini-Hochberg correction for multiple testing. Following reprocessing of the reads by TCRdb, the data hold one row per CDR3 protein sequence and no DNA is available. The V and J calls and clone size are TCRdb's, not the authors'. This sample's clone table shows around 150,000 distinct CDR3 sequences. 2.4% of the sample is taken by the ten largest.

A roughly 2.7 ml peripheral blood sample was drawn into PAXgene tubes per donor and stored at -80°C. Without any T cell sorting, total RNA was extracted from whole blood using the PAXgene blood miRNA kit on an automated QIAcube. Peripheral blood from monozygotic twin pairs concordant or discordant for inflammatory bowel disease was subjected to deep TCRalpha and TCRbeta repertoire profiling with unique molecular barcoding. For every twin pair, smoking habits were documented, and each individual was categorised as a current, former or never smoker. This TCR derives from a human donor with ulcerative colitis or Crohn's disease, or a healthy co-twin of an affected twin (not recorded which). Specimen: blood.

The CDR3 amino acid sequence is: CASSWRDRGLYEQYF. The sequence is built from TRBV5-1 and TRBJ2-7; the D call from TCRdb, TRBD1, cannot be confirmed without DNA. The CDR3 measures 15 amino acids from cysteine to phenylalanine. The record lacks a DNA sequence. CDR1 SGHRS and CDR2 YFSETQ are derived from the germline V gene.